The entry below gives a single TCR beta chain sequence along with its context. Its antigen has not been determined. The CDR3 does not close with the conserved phenylalanine or tryptophan, likely indicating a read error. The cohort comprised fewer than 750 healthy bone marrow donors. At the time of sampling, all cohort members were nominally healthy, though unrecorded immune exposures were likely present. The donor tested CMV seronegative, placing the donor among the 350 to 400 seronegative members of the cohort. A peripheral blood sample was collected from each donor, and TCR beta sequencing was performed on peripheral blood mononuclear cells. The Qiagen DNeasy Blood Extraction Kit was used to extract genomic DNA from the blood cell samples. Library generation was performed with the immunoSEQ multiplex PCR assay. For the multiplex PCR, a mixture combining 60 forward primers for TCR Vbeta segments and 13 reverse primers for TCR Jbeta segments was used. Amplification of the CDR3 region of rearranged TCR beta genes was performed with a multiplex PCR assay on genomic DNA. Amplified TCR beta libraries were sequenced as 87-base-pair reads on the Illumina HiSeq System. The original methods were these. A later analysis tallied 80 million to 95 million unique TCR beta chains across the 700 or so repertoires, and 10 million to 11 million of those chains were shared by two or more donors. To remove PCR and sequencing errors, raw reads were error-corrected and collapsed into unique sequences using a nearest-neighbor algorithm that merged closely related sequences. V, D and J gene segments were assigned by aligning CDR3 sequences to IMGT reference sequences. For a sequence to be retained, a match of at least six nucleotides to both a V gene segment and a J gene segment was required. Rearrangements were called productive when the CDR3 lacked stop codons and stayed in frame with V and J; all others were non-productive. CDR3 was defined by IMGT convention, running from the second conserved V-encoded cysteine to the conserved J-encoded phenylalanine. In an earlier analysis of more than 550 of the donors, sequences lacking an unambiguous match to a single V gene segment were excluded. An earlier analysis of 587 of the donors called V segments functional above 56.7% productive rearrangements and segregating when the between-donor standard deviation exceeded 5%. A statistical classification framework was built for diagnosing cytomegalovirus status from the catalog of TCR beta chain sequences. In a later analysis, TCR nucleotide sequences were compared against IMGT/GENE-DB human TR gene sequences so that V and J genes could be assigned. In a later analysis, CDR3 sequences and most-parsimonious VDJ recombination scenarios were assigned using the TCRdist pipeline. A later analysis defined each TCR beta chain by its CDR3 amino acid sequence plus V-gene family, and excluded reads lacking a unique V-gene family. As a way to deal with suspected cross-contamination and a sequencing artifact, a later analysis dropped 450 to 700 nucleotide sequences that were highly shared and had low generation probability. In a later analysis, a clonal expansion index was calculated for each public chain from normalized within-repertoire ranks of inferred template counts. In a later analysis, generation probabilities were computed with a VDJ recombination model fitted to out-of-frame rearrangements, and the resulting probabilities were checked against IGoR. In a later analysis, TCR-TCR, TCR-HLA and TCR-CMV co-occurrence was scored with hypergeometric tests, and a repertoire-size bias correction was applied to TCR pairs. A later analysis estimated false discovery rates by permuting HLA or CMV assignments 20 times. In a later analysis, co-occurring TCRs were grouped with DBSCAN, and TCRdist sequence similarity was added when clustering was performed within HLA-allele-positive subsets. Co-occurrence clustering excluded repertoires with fewer than 30,000 or more than 120,000 public chains, plus five with anomalous nucleotide sharing. TCRdb's version of the immuneACCESS table is confined to in-frame rearrangements and falls short of the full clone set. An unresolved V gene accounts for under half of the shortfall where checked; the remainder is of unknown origin. V, J and clone size were drawn from that table, and D and trimming were deduced from the DNA. This sample has 140,000 to 150,000 clones in its table, and 60% to 80% of those were observed once. Together, the top ten hold 1.7% of the sample.

The data stem from a study of cytomegalovirus exposure and HLA in healthy donors (dated 2017 in TCRdb). Regarding the study in general: An earlier analysis of approximately 550 of the donors reported about 290 Gb of sequence data and 100 million to 130 million unique TCR beta sequences from some 180 million T cells. Roughly 300 gigabases of sequencing data and 70 million to 95 million unique TCR sequences made up an early release that covered roughly 670 HLA-typed donors. Among the roughly 390 genotyped donors, approximately 82% belonged to the genetic ancestry cluster associated with self-reported Caucasian donors. The study aimed to test whether cataloging public T cell receptors could reveal signatures of past pathogen exposure. The study used immunosequencing to profile the T cell repertoires of several hundred subjects and linked those repertoires to cytomegalovirus serostatus. In addition to the first cohort of 666 subjects, a separate validation cohort of 120 different subjects was used. To predict cytomegalovirus infection status, the study combined high-throughput TCR immunosequencing, statistical association of individual TCRs with disease status, and machine learning. A later analysis re-analyzed previously published TCR beta repertoires from approximately 670 donors and added high-resolution HLA genotyping to study TCR occurrence patterns. In the later analysis, no new phenotypic data were used to find candidate immune exposures; instead, reliance was placed on TCR beta sequences and their occurrence across donors. An earlier analysis of 587 of the donors applied high-throughput TCR beta sequencing to assess whether each TCR beta V gene segment acted as functional or pseudogenic. Donor age, sex, ethnicity and CMV serostatus were compiled alongside the repertoire data. A later genetic analysis used genome-wide SNP genotypes for about 65% of the 666 donors, treating that subset as a discovery cohort. Every discovery cohort repertoire had been produced on one sequencing platform. HLA typing included class I and class II loci at four-digit resolution. Typing coverage differed by locus: A, B, C, DRB1 and DQB1 were typed in roughly 620-630 donors, DQA1 in about 500, DPA1 in over 600, and DPB1 in about 450. Because of strong linkage in the cohort, 4 to 6 DR-DQ haplotypes were treated as single units for association and clustering. Among about 400 genotyped donors of the cohort, an average of approximately 220,000 unique TCR beta nucleotide sequences was sequenced per donor, of which approximately 19% were non-productive.

Results the study describes overall, beyond this receptor: The classifier was reported to diagnose cytomegalovirus status with high specificity and sensitivity in both the original and validation cohorts. The sequencing pipeline was judged likely to have produced a cluster of highly shared sequence variants as a technical artifact. Compared with the roughly 700-donor mean, donors in an Asian-associated ancestry cluster had fewer N-insertions in productive TCRs, according to a later genetic analysis. In an earlier analysis of about 600 of the donors, most TCR beta V segments appeared in productive rearrangements about 87% or about 30% of the time, broadly matching IMGT annotations. A few of the identified cytomegalovirus-associated TCR beta chains were confirmed in vitro to be specific for cytomegalovirus antigens. Because HLA typing was missing for some donors at each locus, association tests included only the typed subset. The cohort was sequenced for TCR beta chains only, and without alpha or paired-chain data the features that could be detected were limited. In a later analysis, several top co-occurrence clusters were reported to appear linked to parvovirus B19, influenza, CMV and Epstein-Barr virus. In a later analysis, most CMV-associated TCR beta chains were found to appear HLA-restricted, with HLA associations seemingly driven largely by CMV exposure. Presence/absence analyses assumed roughly uniform sequencing depth across donors, an assumption that may not hold. While some public TCRs were present in many individuals, most TCR sequences turned up only very rarely across donors. A further reported finding was that TCR beta sequences accurately predicted the HLA-A and HLA-B alleles for most subjects in the first cohort. Linkage disequilibrium might explain the correlated functional status among segregating V segments, but an unknown experimental factor could not be ruled out. A later genetic analysis associated a missense DCLRE1C variant with V-gene and J-gene trimming of TCR beta chains, and an independent cohort replicated the association. A later analysis associated about 18,000 TCR beta sequences with specific HLA alleles at a false discovery rate of 0.05. The only immune exposure information available for the cohort was CMV serostatus. The 87-base-pair reads could not distinguish some IMGT-functional V segments, including TRBV6-2 and TRBV6-3, so those segments were excluded. The study listed 164 TCR beta chains as associated with cytomegalovirus. A later analysis found that TCR association rates varied across HLA loci, with DRB1 alleles showing the most associated TCRs and HLA-C alleles the fewest. When HLA alleles, especially DR and DQ, strongly co-occurred, TCR associations were difficult to assign to individual alleles. Seventeen rarely observed V segments, including chromosome 9 orphons, were excluded from the earlier analysis of a few hundred of the donors because counts were too low. Compared with equally common non-associated chains, HLA-associated TCR beta chains in a later analysis were more clonally expanded and had lower generation probabilities. The authors suggested that the approach could potentially be generalized to other disease states and immunological phenotypes.

A total of 16 residues make up the CDR3, ends included. The entry retains the CDR3 DNA only, 48 bases that are in frame from base 1. V has 2 bases trimmed and J has 11 bases trimmed; junction bases matching no gene number 12. CDR1 MRHNA and CDR2 SNTAGT were looked up in the germline V gene. What was sequenced was PBMCs. This TCR was recovered from a woman aged 25 to 39 in good health and CMV-seronegative. Rearrangement joined TRBV6-4 to TRBJ1-6; TRBD1 agrees with 7 junctional bases. The bases are TGTGCCAGCAGTGACCCCTGGGACAGATATCGCCCACCCCTCCACCTT. Translated, this is CASSDPWDRYRPPLHL.